This T cell receptor (beta chain) was captured in a study of CD8+CD57+ T cells in acquired aplastic anemia. Genomic DNA templated the TCR beta VDJ and CDR3 profiling. One entry per CDR3 protein, called by TCRdb with MiXCR from the reads. This table holds hundreds of thousands of distinct CDR3 sequences, approximately 80% found once. Regarding this clonotype: The junction shows a germline mismatch at one end, possibly a read error.

Patients who underwent sequencing had shown CD8+CD57+ cell expansion by flow cytometry. Every patient had severe acquired aplastic anemia. The CDR3 contains 15 residues. CDR1 is SGHTA, CDR2 FQGNSA, per germline. The TCR comes from a human donor with aplastic anemia. This chain uses TRBV7-2 with TRBJ1-1; D remains unclear. The sequencing input was sorted CD4+, CD8+, or CD8+CD57+ T cells (not recorded which) from PBMCs. The CDR3 DNA follows: TGTGCCACCAGCATAGCGCCAACCATAGAAGCTGAAGCTTTCTTT. Encoded protein: CATSIAPTIEAEAFF.